This T cell receptor beta chain was recorded in a study of T cells after yellow fever vaccination. Study-wide points: It was a weaker secondary response, yet one that peaked faster, at day 5 versus 15. Post-booster reappearance was seen for most primary-vaccination clones (just under 97% CD4, roughly 88% CD8).

V lost 6 bases, J lost 0 bases, and 12 bases lay in between. Per germline, CDR1 DFQATT and CDR2 SNEGSKA (reference sequence). The CDR3 is 14 residues long. This clonotype showed up just a few times. Its antigen remains unknown. TCR cDNA, made by 5'RACE template switching, carried an added universal primer site and UMIs. From the 5' RACE reads, TCRdb called clonotypes with MiXCR, one entry per CDR3 protein. The data contain 600,000 to 750,000 distinct CDR3 sequences, 9% to 15% of them seen just once; the ten biggest clones take up under 15%. Sequencing was performed on PBMCs, taken on the day of the yellow fever booster vaccination. The origin of this receptor is a man aged 30-40 years who received the YFV17D yellow fever vaccine. The chain carries TRBV20-1 and TRBJ2-1, with D perhaps being TRBD1 or TRBD2 (5 bases each). CDR3 residues: CSARDLSSYNEQFF. CDR3 coding DNA: TGCAGTGCCAGGGACCTAAGCTCCTACAATGAGCAGTTCTTC.